The next 7 T cell receptor beta chains were all read from a single sample in a study of OX40 agonist ivuxolimab in advanced cancers. Using immunoSEQ multiplex PCR, the repertoire was profiled, and TCRdb retains in-frame clones only, with some absent. The sample shows 60,000 to 65,000 clones, around nine tenths of them seen only once. The sequencing used CD4+ or CD8+ T cells sorted from blood, collected in a trial of the OX40 agonist ivuxolimab. The receptors derive from an adult with an advanced solid tumor such as melanoma, head and neck, liver or kidney cancer.

The chain is built from TRBV19 and TRBJ2-7; D is unclear. Trimming took off 1 base at V and 2 bases at J, with 12 bases between the two ends. Germline V CDR1 and CDR2: LNHDA, SQIVND (reference sequence). The CDR3 is 15 amino acids. This CDR3 is CASSIGSNSAYEQYF. The CDR3 nucleotides read TGTGCCAGTAGTATAGGAAGCAACTCAGCCTACGAGCAGTACTTC.

This chain connects TRBV19 to TRBJ2-1; TRBD1 aligns across 7 bases. The CDR3 runs 14 residues. Trimming cost V 5 bases and J 5 bases; bases outside gene matches: 6. The V gene's germline CDR1 is LNHDA and CDR2 SQIVND (reference sequence). CDR3 nucleotide sequence: TGTGCCAGTAGTGACCGGGACAGCCACAATGAGCAGTTCTTC. It specifies CASSDRDSHNEQFF.

The chain couples TRBV28 to TRBJ2-5, with a possible D match to TRBD1 (6 bases). Trimming took off 4 bases at V and 3 bases at J, with 12 bases between the two ends. This CDR3 comprises 14 residues. CDR1 is MDHEN and CDR2 is SYDVKM in the germline V gene. The CDR3 reads CASSWVAGEETQYF. The CDR3 nucleotides are TGTGCCAGCAGTTGGGTGGCAGGGGAAGAGACCCAGTACTTC.

The chain employs TRBV14 and TRBJ1-2; D is perhaps TRBD1 (6 bases). CDR3 size: 18 residues. The V gene's germline CDR1 is SGHDN and CDR2 FVKESK. Deletions cut 0 bases from V and 0 bases from J, with 17 bases between. The CDR3 DNA is TGTGCCAGCAGCCAAGATCAGGTGGCGGGGGGCCCTAACTATGGCTACACCTTC. This sequence encodes CASSQDQVAGGPNYGYTF.

This chain uses TRBV19 with TRBJ2-1; no clear D. The CDR3 has 13 amino acids. V shed 6 bases and J shed 3 bases, with 9 bases lying between them. From germline, CDR1 is LNHDA and CDR2 SQIVND (reference sequence). The CDR3 loop is CASSPTVYNEQFF. The CDR3 DNA reads TGTGCCAGTAGCCCTACGGTCTACAATGAGCAGTTCTTC.

The J gene is TRBJ1-4, the V gene TRBV6-5, with unresolved D. V was trimmed by 0 bases and J by 4 bases, leaving 9 bases between them. From germline, CDR1 is MNHEY and CDR2 SVGAGI. The CDR3 has 15 amino acids. CDR3 loop: CASSYSAGDNEKLFF. The DNA for the CDR3 is TGTGCCAGCAGTTACTCAGCAGGAGATAATGAAAAACTGTTTTTT.

The table lists this clone with a count of one. V gene TRBV6-6 combines with J gene TRBJ2-1, with D uncertain. The CDR3 has 12 residues. Germline CDR1 MNHNY, CDR2 SVGAGI (reference sequence). V was clipped by 6 bases and J by 8 bases, with 11 bases between them. The CDR3 coding sequence is TGTGCCAGCAGCAAATCAGAGGATGAGCAGTTCTTC. Translating gives CASSKSEDEQFF.